The clone carrying this T cell receptor (beta chain) came up a few times. Its specificity is not known. The data belong to a study of T-cell memory formation after mild COVID-19. General observations from the study: Pre-infection memory harbored some responding clones, suggesting cross-reactive memory joined. Clones that contracted from day 15 to 85 were balanced CD4/CD8, while later expanders leaned CD4+. Most CD4+ clones that shrank were in CM and EM, while CD8+ ones turned up in EMRA.

MiXCR, applied by TCRdb to the 5' RACE reads, yields one record per CDR3 protein. This sample has about 420,000 distinct CDR3 sequences, with about a quarter found just once. The clonotype originates from an adult woman who had mild COVID-19 (a few samples of this study predate the infection). Cell type and time point are not known. Sequenced sample: PBMCs or a T cell subset sorted from them (not recorded which).

The CDR3 is CASSPPKGEAFF. The CDR3 nucleotides are TGTGCCAGCAGCCCCCCAAAGGGGGAGGCTTTCTTT. The gene calls are TRBV7-8 and TRBJ1-1, with D tentatively TRBD1 (6 bases). The germline V gene has CDR1 SGHVS and CDR2 FQNEAQ. The germline V and J ends were trimmed by 5 bases and 11 bases, with 15 bases remaining between them. The CDR3 is 12 residues long.